The 22 T cell receptor beta chains reported below all come from one sample, sequenced in a study of T cells in Graves' hyperthyroidism and ophthalmopathy (dated by TCRdb to about 2019). The library was generated by multiplex PCR. The instrument given in TCRdb is Illumina HiSeq 2000. The TCR beta CDR3 regions were amplified from the RNA transcripts. The TCR CDR3 was subjected to a first round of RT-PCR using the HTBI primer set and the Qiagen OneStep RT-PCR kit. The raw public reads went through TCRdb reprocessing: fastp at Q25, MiXCR clone calling, in-frame beta chains kept. Rows are unified per CDR3 protein, each entry keeping the most common DNA and genes. The sample records about 99,000 distinct CDR3 sequences, about 50% of which are singletons. Roughly 26% of the sample goes to the ten largest clones. Sequences were obtained from blood. These receptors were obtained from a man in his forties with Graves' hyperthyroidism.

This clonotype was detected a few times. This chain connects TRBV19 to TRBJ2-7; D may be TRBD2 (10 bases). This CDR3 is built from 20 residues. The V gene lost 9 bases and the J gene lost 5 bases, with 38 bases spanning the gap. Germline V gives CDR1 LNHDA, CDR2 SQIVND (reference sequence). The CDR3 nucleotides are TGTGCCAGCAGCGCAACCGGGACAGGGAGGGCTAGCGGGAGAGTCGACGAGCAGTACTTC. As protein: CASSATGTGRASGRVDEQYF.

A word on this clonotype: With a much larger clone just one base away, this may be a read error. This chain connects TRBV6-5 to TRBJ1-5, with D unclear. V dropped 4 bases and J dropped 8 bases, with 12 bases sitting between them. Germline V gene sequence: CDR1 MNHEY, CDR2 SVGAGI. The CDR3 is made up of 13 amino acids. The chain's CDR3 is CASSSDGGEPQHF. CDR3 nucleotides: TGTGCCAGCAGTTCCGACGGAGGTGAGCCCCAGCATTTT.

This clonotype has only a few counts. The chain joins TRBV5-4 to TRBJ2-1; 9 bases match TRBD2. The CDR3 runs to 15 residues. V was clipped by 2 bases and J by 12 bases; unmatched bases: 12. Germline CDR1 is SGHNT and CDR2 is YYREEE (reference sequence). The CDR3 spells CASSFSGRLTDTQFF. For the CDR3, the DNA is TGTGCCAGCAGCTTCAGCGGGAGGCTCACAGATACGCAGTTCTTC.

This clonotype was recorded many times. The gene calls are TRBV19 and TRBJ1-5, with 7 bases that match TRBD1. Per the germline V gene, CDR1 is LNHDA and CDR2 is SQIVND (reference sequence). The CDR3 extends over 14 amino acids. Trimming at V came to 9 bases and at J to 1 base, leaving 6 bases not matched to a gene. CDR3 nucleotide sequence: TGTGCCAGCACGGACAGGCTGAGCAATCAGCCCCAGCATTTT. Residues: CASTDRLSNQPQHF.

As regards this clonotype: The junction does not match germline at one end; this may be a read error. The chain couples TRBV7-9 to TRBJ2-6, with D unresolved. The CDR3 extends over 14 amino acids. Looked up from germline, CDR1 is SEHNR and CDR2 is FQNEAQ (reference sequence). Written as DNA, the CDR3 is TGTGCCAGCAGCTTAGCGATGGGTCCGCGCACTGAAGCTTTC. Its translation is CASSLAMGPRTEAF. Using reference TRBV7-9 and TRBJ2-6 for the parts outside the CDR3, the full variable domain is DTGVSQNPRHKITKRGQNVTFRCDPISEHNRLYWYRQTLGQGPEFLTYFQNEAQLEKSRLLSDRFSAERPKGSFSTLEIQRTEQGDSAMYLCASSLAMGPRTEAFGAGSRLTVL.

CDR3 coding DNA: TGCAGCGTTGAGACAGGGGCCTACGAGCAGTACTTC. Translated, it gives CSVETGAYEQYF. The chain recombines TRBV29-1 with TRBJ2-7, with 8 bases identical to TRBD1. V lost 3 bases to trimming and J lost 2 bases; unmatched junction nucleotides: 0. The CDR3 extends over 12 amino acids. Per the germline V gene, CDR1 is SQVTM and CDR2 is ANQGSEA.

Of note for this clonotype: In this CDR3 the conserved last residue, phenylalanine or tryptophan, is missing, so a read error is likely. Because the CDR3's place on the DNA is in doubt, the DNA is left out and the CDR3 is given as listed by TCRdb. The V and J genes are TRBV11-2 and TRBJ1-1; the table's D call, TRBD1, was not checked against the DNA. The CDR3 spans 13 residues, counting both ends. Germline V gene lookup returns CDR1 SGHAT and CDR2 FQNNGV. This CDR3 is CASSSADKGALNY.

Of note for this clonotype: The junction does not match germline at one end; this may be a read error. The V gene is TRBV7-2, the J gene TRBJ2-3; D not certain. Germline CDR1 and CDR2: SGHTA and FQGNSA. The CDR3 runs to 14 residues. CDR3 in DNA: TGCGCCAGCAGCCCTGACCTAAGCTACAATGAGCAGTATTTT. It encodes CASSPDLSYNEQYF.

In this sample, this clonotype turned up a few times. The chain carries TRBV7-8 and TRBJ2-3; D not resolved. The germline V gene has CDR1 SGHVS and CDR2 FQNEAQ. CDR3 size: 15 residues. V was clipped by 1 base and J by 11 bases, with 19 bases between them. CDR3 DNA: TGTGCCAGCAGCTTAGGACGGAGCTCCTACAATGAGCAGTATTTT. Amino acid sequence: CASSLGRSSYNEQYF.

The chain joins TRBV20-1 to TRBJ2-5; possible D gene TRBD2, 6 bases. The CDR3 has 13 amino acids. The germline V and J ends were trimmed by 0 bases and 5 bases, with 10 bases remaining between them. Germline lookup yields CDR1 DFQATT and CDR2 SNEGSKA (reference sequence). The CDR3 region is CSARDTSWETQYF. The CDR3 DNA reads TGCAGTGCTAGAGATACTAGCTGGGAGACCCAGTACTTC.

A remark on this clonotype: A much larger clonotype is one base distant, so this may be a read error. This chain links TRBV6-5 with TRBJ2-3, with 8 positions matching TRBD2. V gave up 2 bases and J gave up 6 bases; unmatched junction bases: 4. The CDR3 loop spans 14 amino acids. CDR1 and CDR2 (germline): MNHEY, SVGAGI. CDR3 protein: CASSYRTSKDTQYF. The CDR3 nucleotides are TGTGCCAGCAGTTACAGGACTAGCAAGGATACGCAGTATTTT.

Turning to this clonotype: This CDR3 is missing its conserved last phenylalanine or tryptophan, likely due to a read error. This rearrangement joins TRBV20-1 to TRBJ2-2, with a tentative D call TRBD2 (5 bases). The V gene's germline CDR1 is DFQATT and CDR2 SNEGSKA (reference sequence). V lost 3 bases and J lost 5, with 10 bases in between. The CDR3 sequence is 13 residues long. CDR3: CSARRVGTGELFL. The CDR3 DNA reads TGCAGTGCTAGGAGGGTGGGAACCGGGGAGCTGTTTCTT.

This clonotype was recorded only once. The CDR3 DNA sequence: TGTGCCAGCAGCCCGGACAGGCCCTCCTACGAGCAGTACTTC. It yields the protein CASSPDRPSYEQYF. The V gene is TRBV7-2, the J gene TRBJ2-7, with 7 bases matching TRBD1. Trimming took 5 bases from V and 0 from J; bases not matched to a gene: 4. This CDR3 region has 14 residues. Looked up from germline, CDR1 is SGHTA and CDR2 is FQGNSA.

The rearrangement joins TRBV2 to TRBJ2-5; D ambiguous. Germline-derived CDR1 and CDR2 are SNHLY and FYNNEI. The length of the CDR3 is 11 residues. V lost 1 base, J lost 3 bases, and 0 bases lay in between. The CDR3 bases are TGTGCCAGCAGTGAAGAAGAGACCCAGTACTTC. Protein: CASSEEETQYF.

This clonotype has a count of ten or more. The J gene is TRBJ2-5, the V gene TRBV29-1; D gene unclear. This CDR3 is built from 14 residues. Germline-derived CDR1 and CDR2 are SQVTM and ANQGSEA. Trimming took off 3 bases at V and 5 bases at J, with 16 bases between the two ends. CDR3 sequence: CSVDDRSFPETQYF. For the CDR3, the DNA is TGCAGCGTTGACGACCGCTCCTTCCCGGAGACCCAGTACTTC.

This chain joins TRBV29-1 and TRBJ1-5; maybe TRBD1 (5 bases). The CDR3 totals 17 residues. The V end was cut by 2 bases, the J end by 0 bases, with 17 bases between. In germline, CDR1 is SQVTM, CDR2 ANQGSEA. The CDR3 reads CSVEIAGPTYSNQPQHF. CDR3 nucleotide sequence: TGCAGCGTTGAAATCGCAGGGCCTACGTATAGCAATCAGCCCCAGCATTTT.

The chain carries TRBV20-1 and TRBJ1-5; the D gene is possibly TRBD1 (5 bases). CDR1 DFQATT and CDR2 SNEGSKA come from the germline V gene (reference sequence). With 6 bases removed from V and 14 bases from J, the gap between germline ends came to 23 bases. The CDR3 extends over 13 amino acids. The CDR3 bases are TGCAGTGCGAGGGAGGGACTAGCGGGTCCCGAGCATTTT. Encoded protein: CSAREGLAGPEHF.

The table lists this clonotype with many counts. The V gene is TRBV5-1, the J gene TRBJ1-3; no reliable D call. The CDR3 contains 14 residues. Trimming removed 5 bases from V and 0 bases from J, with 9 bases in between. CDR1 is SGHRS, CDR2 YFSETQ, per germline. CDR3 protein: CASRGSYSGNTIYF. CDR3 nucleotide sequence: TGCGCCAGCAGAGGGTCCTACTCTGGAAACACCATATATTTT. The full variable domain, completed using reference TRBV5-1 and TRBJ1-3, is KAGVTQTPRYLIKTRGQQVTLSCSPISGHRSVSWYQQTPGQGLQFLFEYFSETQRNKGNFPGRFSGRQFSNSRSEMNVSTLELGDSALYLCASRGSYSGNTIYFGEGSWLTVV.

A word on this clonotype: Being one base from a much bigger clone, this may be a read error. The V call is TRBV16, the J call TRBJ1-1; 8 bases match TRBD1. Germline loops: CDR1 KGHSY, CDR2 FQNENV. The junction had 4 bases not matched to a gene; V was cut back by 2 bases and J by 5 bases. The CDR3 length is 14 residues. Here the CDR3 DNA reads TGTGCCAGCAGCCAACGGGGACAGGCAACTGAAGCTTTCTTT. Translated, it gives CASSQRGQATEAFF.

The V gene is TRBV2, the J gene TRBJ1-4, with D possibly matching TRBD1 (6 bases). The CDR3 length is 13 residues. CDR1 is SNHLY and CDR2 is FYNNEI in the germline V gene. Trimming took off 8 bases at V and 5 bases at J, with 12 bases between the two ends. In nucleotides, the CDR3 is TGTGCCAGCTCACTGGACAGCAATGAAAAACTGTTTTTT. Its translation: CASSLDSNEKLFF.

With respect to this clonotype: Germline is not matched at one junction end, which may reflect a read error. The chain links TRBV9 to TRBJ1-3; no clear D gene. The CDR3 loop spans 11 amino acids. CDR1 is SGDLS and CDR2 is YYNGEE in the germline V gene. The CDR3 loop reads CASSVGNAIYF. The CDR3 DNA reads as TGTGCCAGCAGCGTCGGAAACGCCATATATTTT.

There are many counts of this clonotype. The chain employs TRBV5-1 and TRBJ2-7; 7 positions match TRBD1. The CDR3 is made up of 15 amino acids. The J segment lost 4 bases and the V segment lost 2 bases, leaving 9 bases of the junction unmatched. Germline CDR1 and CDR2: SGHRS and YFSETQ. This CDR3 is CASSLSGTEGYEQYF. The CDR3 nucleotides are TGCGCCAGCAGCTTATCCGGGACAGAGGGGTACGAGCAGTACTTC.